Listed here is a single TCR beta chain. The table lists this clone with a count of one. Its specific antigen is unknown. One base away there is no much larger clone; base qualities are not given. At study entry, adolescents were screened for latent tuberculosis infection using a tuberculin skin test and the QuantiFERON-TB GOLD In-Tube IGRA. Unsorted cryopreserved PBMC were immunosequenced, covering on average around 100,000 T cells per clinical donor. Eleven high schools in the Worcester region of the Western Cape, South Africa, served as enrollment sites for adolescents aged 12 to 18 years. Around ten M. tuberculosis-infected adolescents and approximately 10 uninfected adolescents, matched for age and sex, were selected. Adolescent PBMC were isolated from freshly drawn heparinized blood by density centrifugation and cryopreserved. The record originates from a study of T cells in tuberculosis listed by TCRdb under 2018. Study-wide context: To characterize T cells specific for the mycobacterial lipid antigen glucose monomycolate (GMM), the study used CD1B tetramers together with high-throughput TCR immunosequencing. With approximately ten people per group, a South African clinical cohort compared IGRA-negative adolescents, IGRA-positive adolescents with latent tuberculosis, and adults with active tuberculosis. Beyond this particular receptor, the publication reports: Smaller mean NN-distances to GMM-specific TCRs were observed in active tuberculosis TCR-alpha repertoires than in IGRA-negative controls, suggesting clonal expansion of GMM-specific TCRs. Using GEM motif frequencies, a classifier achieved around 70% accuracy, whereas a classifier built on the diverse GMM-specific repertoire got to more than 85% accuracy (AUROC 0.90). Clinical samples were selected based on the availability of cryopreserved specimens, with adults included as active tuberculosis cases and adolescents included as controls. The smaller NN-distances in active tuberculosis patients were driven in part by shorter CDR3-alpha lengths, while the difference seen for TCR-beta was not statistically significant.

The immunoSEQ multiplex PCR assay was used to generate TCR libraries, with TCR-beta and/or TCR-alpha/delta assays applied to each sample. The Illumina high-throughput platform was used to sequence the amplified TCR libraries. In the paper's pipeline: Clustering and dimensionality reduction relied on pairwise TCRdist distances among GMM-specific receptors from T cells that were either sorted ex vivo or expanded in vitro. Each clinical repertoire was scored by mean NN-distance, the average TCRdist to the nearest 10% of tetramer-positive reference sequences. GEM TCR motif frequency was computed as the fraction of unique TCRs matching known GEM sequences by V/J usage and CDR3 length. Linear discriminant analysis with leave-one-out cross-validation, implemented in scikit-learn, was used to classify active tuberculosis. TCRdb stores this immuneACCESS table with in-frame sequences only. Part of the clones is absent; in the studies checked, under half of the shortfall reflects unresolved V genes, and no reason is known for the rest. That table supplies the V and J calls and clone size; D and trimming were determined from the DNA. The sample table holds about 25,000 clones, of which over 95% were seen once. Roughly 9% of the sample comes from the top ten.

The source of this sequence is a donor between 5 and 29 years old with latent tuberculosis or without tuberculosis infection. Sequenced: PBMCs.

In nucleotides, the sequence is TGCGCCAGCAGCTTGGAGACAGGGTTGAATTCACCCCTCCACTTT. This codes for CASSLETGLNSPLHF. The chain links TRBV5-1 with TRBJ1-6; TRBD1 fits 7 bases in the junction. From cysteine to phenylalanine, the CDR3 is 15 amino acids long. This entry keeps only the CDR3 DNA: 45 bases, framed from base 1. For CDR1 and CDR2, the germline V gene lists SGHRS and YFSETQ. After removal of 0 bases from V and 7 bases from J, the junction retains 4 bases not matched to a gene.